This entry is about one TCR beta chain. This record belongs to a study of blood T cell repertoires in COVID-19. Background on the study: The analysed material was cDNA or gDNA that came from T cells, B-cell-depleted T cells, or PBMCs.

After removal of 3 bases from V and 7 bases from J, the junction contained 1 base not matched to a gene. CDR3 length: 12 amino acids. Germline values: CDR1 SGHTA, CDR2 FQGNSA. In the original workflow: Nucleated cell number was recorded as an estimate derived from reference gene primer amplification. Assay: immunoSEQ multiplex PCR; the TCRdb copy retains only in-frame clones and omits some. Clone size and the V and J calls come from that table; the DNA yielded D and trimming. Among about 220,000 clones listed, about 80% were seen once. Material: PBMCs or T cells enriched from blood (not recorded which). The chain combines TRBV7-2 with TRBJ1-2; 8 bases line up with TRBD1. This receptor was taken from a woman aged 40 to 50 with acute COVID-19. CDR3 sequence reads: CASSLDRVGYTF. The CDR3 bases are TGTGCCAGCAGCTTGGACAGGGTTGGCTACACCTTC.